The 24 T cell receptor beta chains reported below all come from one sample, sequenced in a study of blood T cells in healthy people across ages (dated by TCRdb to about 2015). Library preparation used 5' RACE. This sample was sequenced with an Illumina HiSeq 2500. A second PCR of about 6 to 11 cycles was performed with a sample-barcoded 5' primer and a J-beta primer mix. Starting from the raw public reads, TCRdb applied fastp trimming at Q25, assembled clones with MiXCR and retained in-frame beta chains. Every distinct CDR3 protein forms one entry, paired with its most common genes and DNA. Within this sample are 550,000 to 650,000 distinct CDR3 sequences, with about 25% of them counted one time only. 3.6% of the sample comes from the top ten. These same records also appear under a second study, on T cells of mothers and their children.

The sequencing sample was made of blood. Receptors were obtained from a boy younger than 10 in good health.

V usage is TRBV6-5 and J usage is TRBJ1-2; D gene unclear. From germline, CDR1 is MNHEY and CDR2 SVGAGI. The CDR3 contains 13 residues. V was clipped by 6 bases and J by 2 bases, with 10 bases between them. CDR3 bases: TGTGCCAGCAGCCAAGGGCTCAACTATGGCTACACCTTC. Its protein is CASSQGLNYGYTF.

This clonotype appeared once. The rearrangement uses TRBV7-9 and TRBJ2-4; D gene uncertain. The germline CDR1 and CDR2 sequences are SEHNR and FQNEAQ (reference sequence). V lost 0 bases, J lost 1 base, and 7 bases lay in between. The CDR3 runs 15 residues. The CDR3 bases are TGTGCCAGCAGCTTAGCGCGGAGTGCCAAAAACATTCAGTACTTC. Translation gives CASSLARSAKNIQYF. Full variable domain (outside the CDR3, taken from reference TRBV7-9 and TRBJ2-4): DTGVSQNPRHKITKRGQNVTFRCDPISEHNRLYWYRQTLGQGPEFLTYFQNEAQLEKSRLLSDRFSAERPKGSFSTLEIQRTEQGDSAMYLCASSLARSAKNIQYFGAGTRLSVL.

The CDR3 coding sequence is TGCAGCGTTGAGGGGGGACAAGTGAACACTGAAGCTTTCTTT. Protein: CSVEGGQVNTEAFF. The V gene is TRBV29-1, the J gene TRBJ1-1; D possibly corresponds to TRBD1 (6 bases). With 3 bases removed from V and 0 bases from J, the gap between germline ends came to 11 bases. The germline V gene has CDR1 SQVTM and CDR2 ANQGSEA. This CDR3 is built from 14 residues.

The chain recombines TRBV20-1 with TRBJ2-5; TRBD2 agrees at 9 bases. The DNA end favors TRBJ2-1, so the J call may be wrong. CDR3 length equals 15 residues. CDR1 and CDR2 from the germline V gene are DFQATT and SNEGSKA (reference sequence). CDR3 sequence (DNA): TGCAGTGCTAGAGATATAGTAGCGGGGGTGAATGAGCAGTTCTTC. The encoded protein is CSARDIVAGVNEQFF.

This clonotype turned up a few times. This chain uses TRBV20-1 with TRBJ2-7; 8 bases are shared with TRBD2. Losses at the gene ends were 4 bases for V and 1 base for J; bases not matched to a gene: 9. CDR1 is DFQATT, CDR2 SNEGSKA, per germline (reference sequence). The CDR3 runs 15 residues. CDR3 loop: CSAIRGTSGSYEQYF. The CDR3 DNA is TGCAGTGCTATCAGAGGAACTAGCGGATCCTACGAGCAGTACTTC.

The rearrangement joins TRBV29-1 to TRBJ2-5; the D gene is possibly TRBD2 (5 bases). CDR3 length equals 12 residues. V was clipped by 6 bases and J by 5 bases, with 13 bases between them. Germline CDR1 reads SQVTM; CDR2 reads ANQGSEA. The CDR3 DNA is TGCAGCGTGGAGAGAGGGCGGGAGACCCAGTACTTC. Encoded protein: CSVERGRETQYF.

This clonotype was detected only a few times. The genes are TRBV27 and TRBJ2-2; the match to TRBD1 covers 9 bases. Unmatched junction bases numbered 5, after V lost 2 bases and J lost 7 bases. CDR1 is MNHEY and CDR2 is SMNVEV in the germline V gene (reference sequence). The CDR3 sequence is 15 residues long. CDR3 nucleotide sequence: TGTGCCAGCAGTTTAAGGGACAGGGTTTACGGGGAGCTGTTTTTT. Encoded protein: CASSLRDRVYGELFF.

The chain carries TRBV12-3 or TRBV12-4 and TRBJ2-1, with D possibly matching TRBD1 (6 bases). CDR3 length: 14 residues. Trimming stripped 3 bases from V and 6 bases from J, with 12 bases between. The CDR3 region is CASSLAGAGNEQFF. The CDR3 DNA sequence: TGTGCCAGCAGTTTGGCAGGGGCCGGCAATGAGCAGTTCTTC.

This clonotype was detected only a few times. The J gene is TRBJ1-5, the V gene TRBV27, with 7 bases aligning to TRBD1. V dropped 6 bases and J dropped 0; count of bases not matched to a gene: 5. The germline V gene encodes CDR1 MNHEY and CDR2 SMNVEV (reference sequence). CDR3 length equals 15 residues. In DNA form, the CDR3 reads TGTGCCAGCAGAGGGACAGCTTATAGCAATCAGCCCCAGCATTTT. Protein sequence: CASRGTAYSNQPQHF.

The chain employs TRBV20-1 and TRBJ2-5; 7 bases are shared with TRBD1. V dropped 2 bases and J dropped 1; count of bases not matched to a gene: 7. Germline V gene data show CDR1 as DFQATT and CDR2 as SNEGSKA (reference sequence). This CDR3 has 15 residues. The CDR3 sequence is CSARLRQGVQETQYF. CDR3 DNA sequence: TGCAGTGCTAGACTTCGACAGGGCGTCCAAGAGACCCAGTACTTC.

In DNA form, the CDR3 reads TGCAGTGCTTCGAGCGGGGCGGGCCAAGAGACCCAGTACTTC. Translation: CSASSGAGQETQYF. The V call is TRBV20-1, the J call TRBJ2-5; 7 positions match TRBD2. CDR1 is DFQATT, CDR2 SNEGSKA, per germline (reference sequence). With V trimmed by 5 bases and J by 1 base, 7 bases remained unmatched. This CDR3 has 14 residues.

Details on this clonotype: The junction departs from the called germline gene at one end, perhaps through a read error. The gene calls are TRBV2 and TRBJ2-3; 7 bases are shared with TRBD2. This CDR3 comprises 19 residues. Germline V gives CDR1 SNHLY, CDR2 FYNNEI. DNA for the CDR3: TGTGCCAGCAGTGAAGCCCCTGAGGACGGGGGGATAAGCACGGATACGCAGTATTTT. It specifies CASSEAPEDGGISTDTQYF.

This chain joins TRBV12-3 or TRBV12-4 and TRBJ1-2; D unresolved. V lost 3 bases and J lost 7, with 15 bases in between. The CDR3 is 14 amino acids. The CDR3 loop is CASSFSGVGGGYTF. CDR3 bases: TGTGCCAGCAGTTTCTCCGGGGTGGGAGGTGGCTACACCTTC.

This chain connects TRBV20-1 to TRBJ2-1; TRBD2 agrees at 7 bases. The V gene's germline CDR1 is DFQATT and CDR2 SNEGSKA (reference sequence). The CDR3 is 13 residues long. The ends lost 6 bases at V and 4 bases at J; junction bases unmatched: 6. In DNA form, the CDR3 reads TGCAGTGCCGACGAAGCGGGATACAATGAGCAGTTCTTC. Residues: CSADEAGYNEQFF.

This clonotype was seen a few times. The CDR3 region is CASSVGLAGVDEQFF. CDR3 bases: TGTGCCAGCAGCGTGGGACTAGCGGGAGTGGATGAGCAGTTCTTC. The chain employs TRBV9 and TRBJ2-1; 14 nucleotides agree with TRBD2. This CDR3 has 15 amino acids. Germline lookup yields CDR1 SGDLS and CDR2 YYNGEE. V shed 2 bases and J 8 bases; nucleotides not matched to a gene: 3.

The chain links TRBV5-4 to TRBJ2-7; D is perhaps TRBD1 (6 bases). Trimming took off 0 bases at V and 2 bases at J, with 12 bases between the two ends. This CDR3 is built from 15 residues. Germline loops: CDR1 SGHNT, CDR2 YYREEE (reference sequence). This CDR3 is CASSLDLGQAYEQYF. The DNA for the CDR3 is TGTGCCAGCAGCTTGGACCTGGGACAAGCCTACGAGCAGTACTTC.

This clonotype occurred a few times. The rearrangement joins TRBV5-1 to TRBJ2-5; 7 nucleotides agree with TRBD1. The J call may not be correct, given that the DNA end is closer to TRBJ2-1. CDR1 and CDR2 (germline): SGHRS, YFSETQ. The CDR3 consists of 17 residues. The CDR3 DNA is TGCGCCAGCAGCCCTCTACCGGGACAGATCAGTAACAATGAGCAGTTCTTC. It translates to CASSPLPGQISNNEQFF.

The chain carries TRBV5-6 and TRBJ1-4; D is possibly TRBD1 (5 bases). The ends were cut back, 4 bases at V and 7 bases at J, with 17 bases in the middle. Germline CDR1 is SGHDT and CDR2 is YYEEEE. The CDR3 runs 15 residues. CDR3 sequence: CASSTPREISEKLFF. The CDR3 DNA sequence: TGTGCCAGCAGCACCCCCAGGGAAATTTCTGAAAAACTGTTTTTT.

This chain links TRBV20-1 with TRBJ2-5; the D gene could be TRBD1 or TRBD2 (5 bases each). V was trimmed by 5 bases and J by 0 bases, leaving 19 bases between them. CDR3 length: 16 amino acids. Germline V gene lookup returns CDR1 DFQATT and CDR2 SNEGSKA (reference sequence). This CDR3 is CSALSGTGPYQETQYF. For the CDR3, the DNA is TGCAGTGCTCTAAGTGGGACGGGACCGTACCAAGAGACCCAGTACTTC.

This chain links TRBV9 with TRBJ2-1; TRBD2 agrees at 12 bases. The CDR3 contains 18 residues. Germline V gives CDR1 SGDLS, CDR2 YYNGEE. With 3 bases clipped from V and 2 bases from J, the junction kept 9 bases outside the gene matches. This chain's CDR3 is CASSGLAGGPWTYNEQFF. CDR3 coding DNA: TGTGCCAGCAGCGGCCTAGCGGGAGGGCCGTGGACCTACAATGAGCAGTTCTTC.

This clonotype showed up just a few times. The DNA of the CDR3 is TGCGCCAGCAGCCAAGCAACGACAGGACCCTACGAGCAGTACTTC. The encoded protein is CASSQATTGPYEQYF. The gene calls are TRBV5-1 and TRBJ2-7; D may be TRBD1 (6 bases). Germline CDR1 SGHRS, CDR2 YFSETQ. Trimming stripped 4 bases from V and 2 bases from J, with 16 bases between. The CDR3 sequence is 15 residues long.

This clonotype came up a few times. The chain joins TRBV18 to TRBJ2-7, with D possibly being TRBD2 (5 bases). Germline V gene data show CDR1 as KGHSH and CDR2 as LQKENI. The CDR3 totals 13 residues. Trimming shortened V by 3 bases and J by 5 bases, and 11 bases separated the two germline ends. The CDR3 coding sequence is TGTGCCAGCTCACCGGGTTGGGAGAACGAGCAGTACTTC. It translates to CASSPGWENEQYF. Full variable domain (missing parts from reference TRBV18 and TRBJ2-7): NAGVMQNPRHLVRRRGQEARLRCSPMKGHSHVYWYRQLPEEGLKFMVYLQKENIIDESGMPKERFSAEFPKEGPSILRIQQVVRGDSAAYFCASSPGWENEQYFGPGTRLTVT.

The V gene is TRBV27, the J gene TRBJ2-6; D is possibly TRBD2 (5 bases). Germline V gene lookup returns CDR1 MNHEY and CDR2 SMNVEV (reference sequence). V lost 2 bases to trimming and J lost 2 bases, with 10 bases between them. This CDR3 region has 16 residues. The CDR3 nucleotides read TGTGCCAGCAGTTTAAGGAGGATCCCTGGGGCCAACGTCCTGACTTTC. Translated: CASSLRRIPGANVLTF.

The sample holds many counts of this clonotype. The chain has TRBV3-1 and TRBJ2-1; D not resolved. This CDR3 spans 11 amino acids. Germline lookup yields CDR1 LGHDT and CDR2 YNNKEL (reference sequence). The germline V and J ends were trimmed by 3 bases and 6 bases, with 3 bases remaining between them. CDR3 loop: CASSHVNEQFF. In nucleotides, the CDR3 is TGTGCCAGCAGCCACGTCAATGAGCAGTTCTTC.